The rows below give T cell receptor beta chains drawn from one sample of a study of neurological immune-mediated disorders. MiXCR was run by TCRdb on the 5' RACE reads, yielding one entry per CDR3 protein. The top ten hold approximately 2.7% of the sample, which has roughly 65,000 distinct CDR3 sequences, approximately 3.7% seen once. Sequenced input: PBMCs. All receptors derive from a man in his fifties or sixties with multiple sclerosis. CDR3s include the opening cysteine and the closing phenylalanine or tryptophan. The order of the fields is J gene, D gene, CDR3 length, V gene, clone size, CDR3 protein, CDR3 DNA. A D gene is named only where the DNA matches it firmly. Where a row states a size, it is once, few, many or the class of an expanded clone; other rows omit it.

J: TRBJ2-4
D: TRBD1
length: 14
V: TRBV20-1
size: many
CDR3: CSAESGTGKNIQYF
DNA: TGCAGTGCTGAGTCCGGGACAGGGAAAAACATTCAGTACTTC

J: TRBJ1-2
D: TRBD1
length: 14
V: TRBV20-1
size: many
CDR3: CSASETGGSYGYTF
DNA: TGCAGTGCTAGCGAAACAGGGGGCAGCTATGGCTACACCTTC

J: TRBJ2-6
D: NA
length: 14
V: TRBV5-1
size: NA
CDR3: CASSLRTGVNVLTF
DNA: TGCGCCAGCAGCTTGAGGACGGGGGTCAACGTCCTGACTTTC

J: TRBJ1-6
D: TRBD1
length: 13
V: TRBV28
size: many
CDR3: CASVGQGNSPLHF
DNA: TGTGCCAGCGTTGGACAGGGGAATTCACCCCTCCACTTT

J: TRBJ2-1
D: TRBD1
length: 15
V: TRBV7-6
size: many
CDR3: CASSLAPTGAIEQFF
DNA: TGTGCCAGCAGCTTAGCGCCTACAGGGGCCATTGAGCAGTTCTTC

J: TRBJ2-3
D: TRBD1
length: 14
V: TRBV29-1
size: few
CDR3: CSVEGQGAPDTQYF
DNA: TGCAGCGTTGAAGGACAGGGGGCACCAGATACGCAGTATTTT

J: TRBJ2-3
D: TRBD1
length: 14
V: TRBV4-1
size: NA
CDR3: CASSRDRSTDTQYF
DNA: TGCGCCAGCAGCCGGGACAGGAGCACAGATACGCAGTATTTT

J: TRBJ2-1
D: NA
length: 12
V: TRBV5-8
size: many
CDR3: CASSLDGDEQFF
DNA: TGTGCCAGCAGCTTGGACGGGGACGAGCAGTTCTTC

J: TRBJ2-5
D: TRBD2
length: 17
V: TRBV12-3/TRBV12-4
size: few
CDR3: CASSPGTSGGAYKTQYF
DNA: TGTGCCAGCAGCCCCGGGACTAGCGGGGGGGCTTATAAGACCCAGTACTTC

J: TRBJ2-7
D: NA
length: 14
V: TRBV5-1
size: many
CDR3: CASSLTSASYEQYF
DNA: TGCGCCAGCAGCCTAACGAGCGCAAGCTACGAGCAGTACTTC

J: TRBJ2-1
D: NA
length: 13
V: TRBV5-1
size: many
CDR3: CASRLPGANEQFF
DNA: TGCGCCAGCAGACTGCCAGGGGCCAATGAGCAGTTCTTC

J: TRBJ1-1
D: NA
length: 14
V: TRBV27
size: many
CDR3: CASSLGGMGTEAFF
DNA: TGTGCCAGCAGTTTAGGGGGGATGGGCACTGAAGCTTTCTTT

J: TRBJ1-1
D: NA
length: 14
V: TRBV6-6
size: many
CDR3: CASSYSQGHTEAFF
DNA: TGTGCCAGCAGTTACTCCCAGGGGCACACTGAAGCTTTCTTT

J: TRBJ2-1
D: NA
length: 10
V: TRBV7-2
size: many
CDR3: CASSSPEQFF
DNA: TGTGCCAGCAGCTCTCCTGAGCAGTTCTTC

J: TRBJ2-7
D: NA
length: 13
V: TRBV10-3
size: many
CDR3: CATVGGADYEQYF
DNA: TGTGCCACCGTGGGGGGGGCCGACTACGAGCAGTACTTC

J: TRBJ2-5
D: TRBD1
length: 15
V: TRBV7-2
size: many
CDR3: CASTRLTGGKETQYF
DNA: TGTGCCAGCACCCGATTGACAGGGGGGAAAGAGACCCAGTACTTC

J: TRBJ2-1
D: TRBD2
length: 16
V: TRBV20-1
size: many
CDR3: CSGGLAGVWSYNEQFF
DNA: TGCAGTGGGGGACTAGCGGGGGTCTGGTCCTACAATGAGCAGTTCTTC

J: TRBJ1-6
D: TRBD1
length: 16
V: TRBV6-5
size: many
CDR3: CASSYQRQGKSSPLHF
DNA: TGTGCCAGCAGTTACCAGAGACAGGGGAAGAGTTCACCCCTCCACTTT

J: TRBJ2-6
D: TRBD1
length: 17
V: TRBV5-1
size: many
CDR3: CASSPGTGISGANVLTF
DNA: TGCGCCAGCAGCCCCGGGACAGGGATCTCTGGGGCCAACGTCCTGACTTTC

J: TRBJ2-2
D: NA
length: 15
V: TRBV27
size: many
CDR3: CASSLYEGATGELFF
DNA: TGTGCCAGCAGTTTATATGAGGGAGCAACCGGGGAGCTGTTTTTT

J: TRBJ2-5
D: TRBD2
length: 15
V: TRBV9
size: many
CDR3: CASSVDGGARETQYF
DNA: TGTGCCAGCAGCGTAGACGGGGGGGCCAGAGAGACCCAGTACTTC

J: TRBJ1-3
D: NA
length: 14
V: TRBV7-2
size: many
CDR3: CASSLGTTGNTIYF
DNA: TGTGCCAGCAGCTTAGGGACAACAGGAAACACCATATATTTT

J: TRBJ2-7
D: TRBD1
length: 13
V: TRBV29-1
size: many
CDR3: CSVGDRYSYEQYF
DNA: TGCAGCGTTGGGGACAGGTACTCCTACGAGCAGTACTTC

J: TRBJ1-4
D: NA
length: 11
V: TRBV5-1
size: many
CDR3: CASPSNEKLFF
DNA: TGCGCCTCTCCTTCTAATGAAAAACTGTTTTTT

J: TRBJ1-1
D: NA
length: 12
V: TRBV3-1
size: many
CDR3: CASSHGTTEAFF
DNA: TGTGCCAGCAGCCATGGGACCACTGAAGCTTTCTTT

J: TRBJ2-7
D: NA
length: 14
V: TRBV7-2
size: many
CDR3: CASSFFAGDYEQYF
DNA: TGTGCCAGCAGCTTCTTTGCAGGGGATTACGAGCAGTACTTC

J: TRBJ2-7
D: NA
length: 15
V: TRBV4-1
size: many
CDR3: CASSQSERSSYEQYF
DNA: TGCGCCAGCAGCCAATCAGAGCGGAGCTCCTACGAGCAGTACTTC

J: TRBJ2-5
D: TRBD2
length: 13
V: TRBV20-1
size: many
CDR3: CSGAGGGVETQYF
DNA: TGCAGTGGGGCGGGCGGGGGTGTCGAGACCCAGTACTTC

J: TRBJ2-2
D: NA
length: 14
V: TRBV10-3
size: NA
CDR3: CASKDSQGPGELFF
DNA: TGTGCCAGCAAAGACAGTCAGGGGCCCGGGGAGCTGTTTTTT

J: TRBJ1-2
D: NA
length: 13
V: TRBV6-1
size: many
CDR3: CASSLGVEYGYTF
DNA: TGTGCCAGCAGTCTAGGAGTGGAGTATGGCTACACCTTC

J: TRBJ1-4
D: NA
length: 15
V: TRBV2
size: NA
CDR3: CASSEFGTTNEKLFF
DNA: TGTGCCAGCAGTGAGTTCGGAACAACTAATGAAAAACTGTTTTTT

J: TRBJ2-2
D: TRBD1
length: 14
V: TRBV20-1
size: many
CDR3: CSAHTGQGAGELFF
DNA: TGCAGTGCTCACACGGGACAGGGTGCCGGGGAGCTGTTTTTT

J: TRBJ2-7
D: NA
length: 13
V: TRBV7-2
size: many
CDR3: CASSPRGLSEQYF
DNA: TGTGCCAGCAGCCCCCGGGGGCTCTCCGAGCAGTACTTC

J: TRBJ1-2
D: NA
length: 14
V: TRBV11-2
size: many
CDR3: CASSLDYGNYGYTF
DNA: TGTGCCAGCAGCTTAGATTACGGAAACTATGGCTACACCTTC

J: TRBJ2-1
D: TRBD2
length: 16
V: TRBV20-1
size: many
CDR3: CSAREGTSGNYNEQFF
DNA: TGCAGTGCTAGAGAAGGGACTAGCGGGAACTACAATGAGCAGTTCTTC

J: TRBJ1-3
D: NA
length: 13
V: TRBV5-1
size: many
CDR3: CASSRGEGNTIYF
DNA: TGCGCCAGCAGCAGAGGGGAAGGAAACACCATATATTTT

J: TRBJ2-2
D: TRBD2
length: 15
V: TRBV7-2
size: many
CDR3: CASSLLAGGTGELFF
DNA: TGTGCCAGCAGCTTACTAGCGGGGGGGACCGGGGAGCTGTTTTTT